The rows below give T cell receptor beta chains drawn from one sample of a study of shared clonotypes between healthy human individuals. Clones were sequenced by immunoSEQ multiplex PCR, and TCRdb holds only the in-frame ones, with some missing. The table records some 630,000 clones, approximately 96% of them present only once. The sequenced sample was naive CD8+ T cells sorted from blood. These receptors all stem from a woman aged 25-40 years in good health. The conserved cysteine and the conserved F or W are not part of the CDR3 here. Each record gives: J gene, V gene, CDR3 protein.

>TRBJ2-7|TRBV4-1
ASSQGREQY
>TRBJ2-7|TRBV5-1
ASSLRQGASYEQY
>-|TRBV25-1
ASSEGNSYEQY
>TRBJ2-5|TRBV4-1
ASSQVSGGETQY
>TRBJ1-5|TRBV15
ATSRERRENNQPQH
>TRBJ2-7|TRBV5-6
ASSLDREAFRDEQY
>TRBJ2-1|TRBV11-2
ASSPVAGDYNEQF
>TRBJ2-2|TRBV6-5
AIGGNTGELF
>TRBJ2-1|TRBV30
ALGQGPNEQF
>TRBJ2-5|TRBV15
ATSKKLTGVEETQY
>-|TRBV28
ASSPLALGTYEQY
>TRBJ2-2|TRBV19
ASSRVDTGELF
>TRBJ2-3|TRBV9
ASSVAQRGGADTQY
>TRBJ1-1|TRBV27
ATQGRTAKHEAF
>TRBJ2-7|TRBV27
ASRAGAGVGYEQY
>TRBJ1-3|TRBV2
ASSDQLRNTIY
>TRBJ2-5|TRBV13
ASSSGTVLQETQY
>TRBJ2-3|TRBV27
ASSLFPGTTDTQY
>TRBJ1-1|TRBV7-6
ASSSSGALNTEAF
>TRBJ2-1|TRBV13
ASSPDSNNEQF
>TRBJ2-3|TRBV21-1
ASFQTPSGSTDTQY
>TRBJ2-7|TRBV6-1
ATRLGEQY
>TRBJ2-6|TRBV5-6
ASSLDRLYSGANVLT
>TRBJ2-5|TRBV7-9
ASSFEDARGRLSGETQY
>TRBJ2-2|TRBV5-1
ASSWRGQGGELF
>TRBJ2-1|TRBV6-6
ASSYSHYNEQF
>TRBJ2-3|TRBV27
ASSLIGSDTQY
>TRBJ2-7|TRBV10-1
ASSESGGYEQY
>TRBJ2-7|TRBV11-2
ASSKGFGVREQY
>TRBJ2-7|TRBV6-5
ASSYTGSYEQY
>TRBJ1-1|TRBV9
ASSVDGEANTEAF
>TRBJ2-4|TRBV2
ASSERSLAKNIQY